This TCR beta chain came from a study of STAT5B mutations in CD4+ large granular lymphocyte leukemia. Repertoires were generated with immunoSEQ multiplex PCR, while TCRdb's copy carries only in-frame clones and drops some. The table shows some 40,000 clones, with approximately 85% occurring only once. Study-level results: 8/27 top patient clones versus 2/35 control clones were TRBV06-family.

Germline V lookup: CDR1 LGHNA, CDR2 YNFKEQ. The germline V and J ends were trimmed by 2 bases and 8 bases, with 18 bases remaining between them. This CDR3 comprises 15 residues. As regards this clone: Its cognate antigen is unknown.

This receptor was taken from a human donor in good health. The material sequenced was CD4+ T cells from blood buffy coats. The chain joins TRBV4-2 to TRBJ1-2; D is possibly TRBD1 (5 bases). For the CDR3, the DNA is TGTGCCAGCAGCCAAACCGGGCCTACAGGACGGGGCTACACCTTC. Translating it yields CASSQTGPTGRGYTF.